Included here is one T cell receptor beta chain sequence, with context. What it recognizes is unknown. Per germline, CDR1 MNHEY and CDR2 SMNVEV (reference sequence). Trimming stripped 2 bases from V and 3 bases from J, with 8 bases between. The CDR3 totals 13 residues. The protocol was immunoSEQ multiplex PCR, while the TCRdb copy is restricted to in-frame clones and leaves out a portion. Of fewer than 140,000 clones listed, roughly 91% are singletons. The data belong to a study of T cell responses to AZD1222 COVID-19 vaccine. General study results and limits: Possibly, clonal diversity was underestimated; donors were largely white British and included more females.

The chain links TRBV27 to TRBJ2-7; D possibly corresponds to TRBD1 (6 bases). The receptor comes from an adult who received the AZD1222 COVID-19 vaccine. The source was peripheral blood, collected 28 days after the second AZD1222 dose. The CDR3 nucleotides are TGTGCCAGCAGTTTAGGACAGCTCTACGAGCAGTACTTC. As protein: CASSLGQLYEQYF.